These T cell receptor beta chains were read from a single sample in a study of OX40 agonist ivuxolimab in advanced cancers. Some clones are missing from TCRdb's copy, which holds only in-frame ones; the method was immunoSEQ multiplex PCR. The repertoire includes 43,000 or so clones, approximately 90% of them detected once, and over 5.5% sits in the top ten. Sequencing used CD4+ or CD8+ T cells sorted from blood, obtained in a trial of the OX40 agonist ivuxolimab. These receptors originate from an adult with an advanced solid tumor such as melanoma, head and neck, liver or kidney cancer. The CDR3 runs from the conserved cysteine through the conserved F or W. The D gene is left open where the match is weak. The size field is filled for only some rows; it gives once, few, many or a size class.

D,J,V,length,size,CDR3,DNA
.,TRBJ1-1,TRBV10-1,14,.,CASSELRGPAEAFF,TGCGCCAGCAGTGAGTTACGAGGCCCCGCTGAAGCTTTCTTT
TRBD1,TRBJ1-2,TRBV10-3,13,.,CAISMDRVRGYTF,TGTGCCATCAGTATGGACAGGGTGAGGGGCTACACCTTC
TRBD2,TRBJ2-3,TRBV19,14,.,CASSIRLASDTQYF,TGTGCCAGTAGTATAAGACTAGCTAGCGATACGCAGTATTTT
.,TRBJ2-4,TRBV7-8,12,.,CASSLRLDIQYF,TGTGCCAGCAGCTTGAGGTTGGACATTCAGTACTTC
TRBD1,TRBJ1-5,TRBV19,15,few,CASTRTGGGIQPQHF,TGTGCCAGTACGAGGACAGGGGGGGGAATTCAGCCCCAGCATTTT
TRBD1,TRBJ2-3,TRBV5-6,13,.,CASSGVGGHTQYF,TGTGCCAGCAGTGGGGTAGGGGGCCATACGCAGTATTTT
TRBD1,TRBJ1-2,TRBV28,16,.,CASSLSSRQGDYGYTF,TGTGCCAGCAGTTTAAGTTCCCGACAGGGCGACTATGGCTACACCTTC
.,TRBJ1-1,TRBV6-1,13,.,CASSEVGGGEAFF,TGTGCCAGCAGTGAAGTGGGGGGGGGCGAAGCTTTCTTT
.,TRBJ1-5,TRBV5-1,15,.,CASSPQAGRNQPQHF,TGCGCCAGCAGCCCTCAGGCAGGACGGAATCAGCCCCAGCATTTT
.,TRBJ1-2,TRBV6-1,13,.,CASSGVQNLGYTF,TGTGCCAGCAGTGGGGTACAGAATCTTGGCTACACCTTC
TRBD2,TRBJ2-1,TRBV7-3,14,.,CASSLAAGANEQFF,TGTGCCAGCAGCTTAGCGGCGGGAGCCAATGAGCAGTTCTTC